The 31 T cell receptor beta chains reported below all come from one sample, sequenced in a study of T cells in tuberculosis. After thawing and overnight rest, PBMC were stained with GMM-loaded CD1B tetramer, viability dye and anti-CD3 for sorting. The lipid loaded on the CD1B tetramers was C32 glucose monomycolate from Rhodococcus equi. Measured with immunoSEQ multiplex PCR; TCRdb has only the in-frame clones, and not every one. This table holds tens of thousands of clones, roughly 90% found once. The sample comprised CD1b-GMM tetramer-negative cells sorted from PBMCs. These receptors originate from an adult woman with latent tuberculosis.

The rearrangement links TRBV27 to TRBJ2-7; 8 positions agree with TRBD1. V was clipped by 8 bases and J by 3 bases; unmatched bases: 3. CDR3 length: 12 residues. Germline assignment: CDR1 MNHEY and CDR2 SMNVEV (reference sequence). The DNA of the CDR3 is TGTGCCAGCCGGGACAGGATCTACGAGCAGTACTTC. Amino acid sequence: CASRDRIYEQYF.

The chain couples TRBV30 to TRBJ1-5, with a tentative D call TRBD1 (6 bases). V lost 4 bases to trimming and J lost 6 bases, with 22 bases between them. The length of the CDR3 is 16 residues. Germline lookup yields CDR1 GTSNPN and CDR2 SVGIG (reference sequence). The CDR3 DNA sequence: TGTGCCTGGACCATTATTTCGGGACAACTTTCTCAGCCCCAGCATTTT. This translates into CAWTIISGQLSQPQHF. Full variable domain (rest looked up from reference TRBV30 and TRBJ1-5): SQTIHQWPATLVQPVGSPLSLECTVEGTSNPNLYWYRQAAGRGLQLLFYSVGIGQISSEVPQNLSASRPQDRQFILSSKKLLLSDSGFYLCAWTIISGQLSQPQHFGDGTRLSIL.

The chain has TRBV19 and TRBJ2-5; no definite D call. Deletions cut 1 base from V and 2 bases from J, with 5 bases between. This CDR3 has 13 residues. CDR1 is LNHDA, CDR2 SQIVND, per germline (reference sequence). CDR3 bases: TGTGCCAGTAGTATAGGACTTCAAGAGACCCAGTACTTC. Amino acids: CASSIGLQETQYF.

The V gene is TRBV9, the J gene TRBJ2-3; the D gene is possibly TRBD2 (7 bases). The CDR3 consists of 15 residues. Trimming took off 0 bases at V and 2 bases at J, with 10 bases between the two ends. Germline CDR1 and CDR2: SGDLS and YYNGEE. Written as DNA, the CDR3 is TGTGCCAGCAGCGTAGGGGGGGGACACACAGATACGCAGTATTTT. Amino acid sequence: CASSVGGGHTDTQYF.

The chain is built from TRBV7-2 and TRBJ2-2; possibly TRBD1 for D (6 bases). V was shortened by 10 bases and J by 2 bases, with 17 bases between the two germline ends. Germline values: CDR1 SGHTA, CDR2 FQGNSA. The CDR3 is 15 residues long. CDR3 residues: CATRMLGGNTGELFF. For the CDR3, the DNA is TGTGCCACCCGTATGTTAGGGGGAAACACCGGGGAGCTGTTTTTT.

The rearrangement links TRBV7-9 to TRBJ2-1; possible D gene TRBD1, 6 bases. The length of the CDR3 is 11 residues. The V gene lost 7 bases and the J gene lost 9 bases, with 10 bases spanning the gap. Looked up from germline, CDR1 is SEHNR and CDR2 is FQNEAQ (reference sequence). In nucleotides, the CDR3 is TGTGCCAGCACCGAGACAGGTGAGCAGTTCTTC. It specifies CASTETGEQFF. The whole variable domain, remainder taken from reference TRBV7-9 and TRBJ2-1, is DTGVSQNPRHKITKRGQNVTFRCDPISEHNRLYWYRQTLGQGPEFLTYFQNEAQLEKSRLLSDRFSAERPKGSFSTLEIQRTEQGDSAMYLCASTETGEQFFGPGTRLTVL.

V is TRBV27 and J is TRBJ1-6; D might be TRBD1 (5 bases). The CDR3 extends over 15 amino acids. V dropped 0 bases and J dropped 3 bases, with 6 bases sitting between them. Germline V CDR1 and CDR2: MNHEY, SMNVEV (reference sequence). The CDR3 protein is CASSLSQGYNSPLHF. CDR3 in DNA: TGTGCCAGCAGTTTATCCCAGGGCTATAATTCACCCCTCCACTTT.

The table lists this clone with a count of one. The CDR3 DNA reads as TGTGCCAGTAGTATAGACAGTTGGGAGACCCAGTACTTC. Its translation: CASSIDSWETQYF. V gene TRBV19 combines with J gene TRBJ2-5; D gene unclear. Between the trimmed V and J ends, which lost 0 bases and 5 bases, there was a span of 7 bases. CDR1 is LNHDA and CDR2 is SQIVND in the germline V gene (reference sequence). This CDR3 contains 13 residues.

The rearrangement links TRBV11-2 to TRBJ1-1; maybe TRBD1 (5 bases). CDR1 is SGHAT and CDR2 is FQNNGV in the germline V gene. The CDR3 runs to 14 residues. V was pared by 1 base and J by 4 bases, with 10 bases between. This CDR3 reads CASSLVRGFTEAFF. CDR3 sequence (DNA): TGTGCCAGCAGCTTAGTTCGGGGGTTCACTGAAGCTTTCTTT.

The V call is TRBV27, the J call TRBJ1-4, with a tentative D call TRBD1 (6 bases). Between the trimmed V and J ends, which lost 5 bases and 8 bases, there was a span of 18 bases. This CDR3 spans 15 amino acids. Germline V gene sequence: CDR1 MNHEY, CDR2 SMNVEV (reference sequence). The CDR3, as DNA: TGTGCCAGCAGTCTAGCGGGGGGCGCGTTAGAAAAACTGTTTTTT. Residues: CASSLAGGALEKLFF.

A few counts support this clone. The V call is TRBV27, the J call TRBJ1-2, with D maybe TRBD1 (5 bases). Germline-derived CDR1 and CDR2 are MNHEY and SMNVEV (reference sequence). V was cut by 8 bases and J by 2 bases, with 21 bases left in between. The CDR3 has 16 amino acids. CDR3 nucleotides: TGTGCCAGCCGTAGGGGCAAGGGAGGGGAGAACTATGGCTACACCTTC. It translates to CASRRGKGGENYGYTF.

This clone occurred once. V is TRBV15 and J is TRBJ1-4; D might be TRBD1 (5 bases). This CDR3 has 15 residues. The germline V and J ends were trimmed by 8 bases and 3 bases, with 16 bases remaining between them. Germline values: CDR1 LNHNV, CDR2 YYDKDF (reference sequence). The CDR3 DNA is TGTGCCACCGGGCCCGGGGGTAGGGCTAATGAAAAACTGTTTTTT. Encoded protein: CATGPGGRANEKLFF.

The V and J genes are TRBV7-2 and TRBJ2-5, with TRBD1 matching over 8 bases. Germline CDR1 and CDR2: SGHTA and FQGNSA. V lost 3 bases to trimming and J lost 1 base; unmatched junction nucleotides: 4. The CDR3 covers 15 residues. As DNA, the CDR3 is TGTGCCAGCAGCTTCGACAGGGGCTCCCAAGAGACCCAGTACTTC. As protein: CASSFDRGSQETQYF. Complete variable domain (other parts from reference TRBV7-2 and TRBJ2-5): GAGVSQSPSNKVTEKGKDVELRCDPISGHTALYWYRQSLGQGLEFLIYFQGNSAPDKSGLPSDRFSAERTGGSVSTLTIQRTQQEDSAVYLCASSFDRGSQETQYFGPGTRLLVL.

V is TRBV27 and J is TRBJ1-2; 7 bases agree with TRBD1. CDR1 is MNHEY, CDR2 SMNVEV, per germline (reference sequence). This CDR3 has 13 residues. Trimming at V came to 6 bases and at J to 6 bases, leaving 7 bases not matched to a gene. This CDR3 reads CASSLQGLDGYTF. CDR3 sequence (DNA): TGTGCCAGCAGCTTACAGGGGTTGGATGGCTACACCTTC.

The chain couples TRBV27 to TRBJ2-7; D may be TRBD2 (6 bases). The V gene's germline CDR1 is MNHEY and CDR2 SMNVEV (reference sequence). The CDR3 spans 16 residues. Trimming pared 3 bases from V and 4 bases from J, leaving 19 bases between. The CDR3 DNA reads TGTGCCAGCAGTTTTTATGGAGGGCAGCTAATTTACGAGCAGTACTTC. It specifies CASSFYGGQLIYEQYF.

This clone was detected only once. This sample also contains other DNA sequences that code for the same CDR3. The J gene is TRBJ2-2, the V gene TRBV27; D unclear. V was pared by 5 bases and J by 0 bases, with 4 bases between. The CDR3 runs to 13 residues. Germline CDR1 reads MNHEY; CDR2 reads SMNVEV (reference sequence). CDR3 protein: CASSPANTGELFF. The CDR3 nucleotides read TGTGCCAGCAGTCCCGCGAACACCGGGGAGCTGTTTTTT.

The J gene is TRBJ2-7, the V gene TRBV5-1; TRBD2 aligns across 9 bases. Germline V gene data show CDR1 as SGHRS and CDR2 as YFSETQ. The CDR3 extends over 14 amino acids. The V and J ends lost 4 bases and 6 bases, in that order; junction bases with no gene match: 8. The CDR3 nucleotides read TGCGCCAGCAGCGCTGCGGGGGGGCCAGGCGAGCAGTACTTC. It translates to CASSAAGGPGEQYF.

This clone appeared once. This chain joins TRBV14 and TRBJ2-3, with TRBD2 matching over 11 bases. The V gene's germline CDR1 is SGHDN and CDR2 FVKESK. The CDR3 extends over 16 amino acids. Germline trimming cut 1 base from V and 2 bases from J; bases unmatched to any gene: 2. Here the CDR3 reads CASSQVAGGPTDTQYF. In DNA, the CDR3 is TGTGCCAGCAGCCAAGTAGCGGGGGGGCCCACAGATACGCAGTATTTT.

J is TRBJ1-6 and V is TRBV7-9; TRBD1 aligns across 7 bases. The CDR3 runs 14 residues. V lost 5 bases to trimming and J lost 9 bases; unmatched junction nucleotides: 7. Germline-derived CDR1 and CDR2 are SEHNR and FQNEAQ (reference sequence). CDR3 sequence: CASSRDSWGSPLHF. In DNA form, the CDR3 reads TGTGCCAGCAGCCGGGACAGCTGGGGTTCACCCCTCCACTTT.

This chain connects TRBV7-8 to TRBJ2-2; 10 bases are a match to TRBD2. J lost 4 bases, V lost 4 bases, and 3 bases had no gene match. Germline CDR1 SGHVS, CDR2 FQNEAQ. CDR3 size: 15 residues. CDR3: CASSSQRGGTGELFF. The CDR3, as DNA: TGTGCCAGCAGCTCCCAGCGGGGGGGCACCGGGGAGCTGTTTTTT.

The chain recombines TRBV7-9 with TRBJ1-1; 9 bases match TRBD1. The germline V gene encodes CDR1 SEHNR and CDR2 FQNEAQ (reference sequence). The CDR3 totals 14 residues. Trimming at V came to 4 bases and at J to 5 bases, leaving 5 bases not matched to a gene. The CDR3 sequence: CASSSGTGRTEAFF. In nucleotides, the CDR3 is TGTGCCAGCAGCTCCGGGACAGGGAGGACTGAAGCTTTCTTT.

This clone was seen only a few times. This chain connects TRBV29-1 to TRBJ1-3; D unresolved. The V and J ends lost 4 bases and 3 bases respectively, with 13 bases between them. Germline values: CDR1 SQVTM, CDR2 ANQGSEA. This CDR3 is built from 14 residues. CDR3 coding DNA: TGCAGCGTTGGCCTCCCCCTGAGTGGAAACACCATATATTTT. Amino acids: CSVGLPLSGNTIYF.

This clone was seen a few times. The J gene is TRBJ1-2, the V gene TRBV28, with a weak D call TRBD1 (5 bases). The V and J ends lost 5 bases and 3 bases respectively, with 16 bases between them. Germline CDR1 MDHEN, CDR2 SYDVKM. The CDR3 contains 15 residues. The DNA of the CDR3 is TGTGCCAGCAGTGCCCAGGTGGGGCGGCACTATGGCTACACCTTC. Its translation: CASSAQVGRHYGYTF.

V and J are TRBV6-4 and TRBJ1-6, with 7 bases identical to TRBD1. After removal of 6 bases from V and 9 bases from J, the junction contained 5 bases not matched to a gene. This CDR3 comprises 13 residues. The germline V gene has CDR1 MRHNA and CDR2 SNTAGT. The CDR3 DNA sequence: TGTGCCAGCAGAGGGACAGAAGGTTCACCCCTCCACTTT. This gives the protein CASRGTEGSPLHF.

This chain uses TRBV4-3 with TRBJ2-3; D possibly corresponds to TRBD1 (5 bases). There are 15 residues in the CDR3. Germline CDR1 is LGHNA and CDR2 is YSLEER. The V gene lost 0 bases and the J gene lost 0 bases, with 7 bases spanning the gap. DNA for the CDR3: TGCGCCAGCAGCCAAGATTGGACAAGCACAGATACGCAGTATTTT. Translated, it gives CASSQDWTSTDTQYF.

The rearrangement joins TRBV25-1 to TRBJ1-6; D gene ambiguous. From germline, CDR1 is MGHDK and CDR2 SYGVNS. V was clipped by 1 base and J by 9 bases, with 10 bases between them. There are 14 residues in the CDR3. In DNA form, the CDR3 reads TGTGCCAGCAGTGAATCGGCTAGAGCTTCACCCCTCCACTTT. Translating it yields CASSESARASPLHF.

The genes are TRBV7-2 and TRBJ1-5; 8 bases align to TRBD1. This CDR3 contains 17 residues. Germline loops: CDR1 SGHTA, CDR2 FQGNSA. The junction had 6 bases not matched to a gene; V was cut back by 0 bases and J by 2 bases. CDR3: CASSLASRGPGNQPQHF. The CDR3 DNA is TGTGCCAGCAGCTTAGCTTCCAGGGGGCCGGGCAATCAGCCCCAGCATTTT.

The rearrangement uses TRBV2 and TRBJ1-1; 8 positions agree with TRBD1. Germline V gene sequence: CDR1 SNHLY, CDR2 FYNNEI. Losses at the gene ends were 5 bases for V and 1 base for J; bases not matched to a gene: 9. The CDR3 is 16 amino acids. CDR3 residues: CASSTDREGWNTEAFF. In DNA, the CDR3 is TGTGCCAGCAGTACGGACAGGGAGGGTTGGAACACTGAAGCTTTCTTT.

This clone was found a few times. The genes are TRBV5-1 and TRBJ2-2; a weak D match, TRBD2 (5 bases). The CDR3 contains 13 residues. Trimming shortened V by 5 bases and J by 7 bases, and 12 bases separated the two germline ends. Germline CDR1 SGHRS, CDR2 YFSETQ. This chain's CDR3 is CASREVSGGELFF. The CDR3 region has the DNA TGCGCCAGCAGGGAGGTCAGCGGCGGGGAGCTGTTTTTT.

The J gene is TRBJ1-2, the V gene TRBV12-5, with a weak D call TRBD1 (6 bases). The V end was cut by 7 bases, the J end by 3 bases, with 12 bases between. The CDR3 runs to 13 residues. Germline V gives CDR1 LGHNT, CDR2 FRNRAP. CDR3 region: CASDRGGDYGYTF. CDR3 nucleotide sequence: TGTGCTAGTGATCGGGGGGGCGACTATGGCTACACCTTC.

The rearrangement links TRBV19 to TRBJ2-2, with D possibly being TRBD2 (6 bases). Germline V gives CDR1 LNHDA, CDR2 SQIVND (reference sequence). The CDR3 loop spans 13 amino acids. V gave up 6 bases and J gave up 5 bases, with 10 bases separating them. As DNA, the CDR3 is TGTGCCAGTAGCGGGGGATTTACCGGGGAGCTGTTTTTT. Its translation is CASSGGFTGELFF.